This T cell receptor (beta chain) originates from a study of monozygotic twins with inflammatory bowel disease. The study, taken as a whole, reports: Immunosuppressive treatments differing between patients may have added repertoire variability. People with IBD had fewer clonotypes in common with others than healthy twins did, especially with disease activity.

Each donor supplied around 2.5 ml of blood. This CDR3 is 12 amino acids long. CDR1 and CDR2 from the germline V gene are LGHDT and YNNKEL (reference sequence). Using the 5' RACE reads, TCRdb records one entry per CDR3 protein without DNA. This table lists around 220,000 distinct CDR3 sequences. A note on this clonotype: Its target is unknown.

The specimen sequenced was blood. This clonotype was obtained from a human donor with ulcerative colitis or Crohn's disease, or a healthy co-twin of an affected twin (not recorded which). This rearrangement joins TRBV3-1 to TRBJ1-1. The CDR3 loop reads CASSQENTEAFF.